Here is one T cell receptor beta chain with its context. Its specificity is not known. Between the trimmed V and J ends, which lost 3 bases and 0 bases, there was a span of 19 bases. CDR1 and CDR2 (germline): SGHRS, YFSETQ. CDR3 length: 19 amino acids. This specimen comes from a study of shared clonotypes between healthy human individuals. Whole-study findings and limits: Generation probability values for non-shared clonotypes were lower than those for clonotypes shared by all four donors. What naive subsets generally showed was a larger estimated richness than memory subsets showed.

This table comes from immunoSEQ multiplex PCR, and its TCRdb copy is limited to in-frame clones, with some not included. The table lists over 1.5 million clones, nearly 99% of them singletons, with around 0.47% in the top ten. The chain employs TRBV5-1 and TRBJ2-6; tentatively, D is TRBD1 or TRBD2 (5 bases each). Sequencing was done on a sample of naive CD4+ T cells sorted from blood. Stated subset: CD45RA+ positively selected. The sequence was collected from a man aged 25 to 45 in good health. This CDR3 is CASSSLPGTTHSGANVLTF. The CDR3 DNA reads TGCGCCAGCAGCTCCCTCCCGGGGACCACACACTCTGGGGCCAACGTCCTGACTTTC.